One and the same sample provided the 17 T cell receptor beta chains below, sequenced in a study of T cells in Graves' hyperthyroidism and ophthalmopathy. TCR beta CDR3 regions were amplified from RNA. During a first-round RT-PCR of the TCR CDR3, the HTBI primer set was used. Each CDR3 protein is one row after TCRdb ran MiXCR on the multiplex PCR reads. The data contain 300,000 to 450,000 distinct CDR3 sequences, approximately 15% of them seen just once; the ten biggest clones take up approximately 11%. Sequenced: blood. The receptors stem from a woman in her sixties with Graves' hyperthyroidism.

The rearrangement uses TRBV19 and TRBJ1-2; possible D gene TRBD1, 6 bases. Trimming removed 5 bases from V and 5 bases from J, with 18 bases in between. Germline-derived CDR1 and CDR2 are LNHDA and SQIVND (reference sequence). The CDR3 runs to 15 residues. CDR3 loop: CASSPGTGDIYGYTF. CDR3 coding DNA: TGTGCCAGTAGTCCTGGAACCGGGGACATATATGGCTACACCTTC.

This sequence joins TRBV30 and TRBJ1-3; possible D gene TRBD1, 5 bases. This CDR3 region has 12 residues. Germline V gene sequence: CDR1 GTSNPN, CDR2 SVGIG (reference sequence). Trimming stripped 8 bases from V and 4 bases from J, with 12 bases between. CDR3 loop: CAGTQAGNTIYF. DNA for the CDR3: TGTGCCGGGACCCAAGCAGGAAACACCATATATTTT.

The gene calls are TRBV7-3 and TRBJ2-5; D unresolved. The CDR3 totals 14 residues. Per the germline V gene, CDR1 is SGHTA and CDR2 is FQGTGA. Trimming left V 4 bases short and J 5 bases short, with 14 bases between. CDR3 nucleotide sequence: TGTGCCAGCAGCTCCCCTCCCGAGGTTGAGACCCAGTACTTC. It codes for CASSSPPEVETQYF.

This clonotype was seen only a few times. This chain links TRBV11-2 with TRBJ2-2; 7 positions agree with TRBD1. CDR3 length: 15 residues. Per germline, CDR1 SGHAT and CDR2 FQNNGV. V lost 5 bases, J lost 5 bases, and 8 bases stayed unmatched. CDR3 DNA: TGTGCCAGCAGCCCCCCGACAGGGAAAACCGGGGAGCTGTTTTTT. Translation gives CASSPPTGKTGELFF.

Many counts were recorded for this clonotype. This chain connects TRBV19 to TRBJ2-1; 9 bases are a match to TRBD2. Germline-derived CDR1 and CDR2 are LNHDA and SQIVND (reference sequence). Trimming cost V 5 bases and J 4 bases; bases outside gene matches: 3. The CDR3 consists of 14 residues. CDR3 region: CASSSSGNYNEQFF. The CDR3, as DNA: TGTGCCAGTAGTTCTAGCGGGAATTACAATGAGCAGTTCTTC.

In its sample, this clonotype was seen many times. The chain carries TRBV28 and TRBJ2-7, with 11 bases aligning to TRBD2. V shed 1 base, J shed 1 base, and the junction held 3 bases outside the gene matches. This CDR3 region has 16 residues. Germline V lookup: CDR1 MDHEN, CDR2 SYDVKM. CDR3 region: CASSLYGTSGSYEQYF. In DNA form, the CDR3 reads TGTGCCAGCAGTTTATACGGGACTAGCGGTTCCTACGAGCAGTACTTC.

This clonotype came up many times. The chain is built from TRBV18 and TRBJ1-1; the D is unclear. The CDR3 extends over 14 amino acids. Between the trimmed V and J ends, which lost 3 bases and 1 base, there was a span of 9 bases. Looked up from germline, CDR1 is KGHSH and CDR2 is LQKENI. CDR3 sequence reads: CASSPFGENTEAFF. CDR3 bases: TGTGCCAGCTCACCGTTCGGGGAGAACACTGAAGCTTTCTTT.

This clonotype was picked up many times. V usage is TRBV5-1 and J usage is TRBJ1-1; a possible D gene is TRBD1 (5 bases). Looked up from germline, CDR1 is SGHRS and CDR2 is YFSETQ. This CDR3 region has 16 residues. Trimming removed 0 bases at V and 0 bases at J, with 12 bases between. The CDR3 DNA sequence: TGCGCCAGCAGCTTGGGACAGCCTCTCATGAACACTGAAGCTTTCTTT. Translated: CASSLGQPLMNTEAFF.

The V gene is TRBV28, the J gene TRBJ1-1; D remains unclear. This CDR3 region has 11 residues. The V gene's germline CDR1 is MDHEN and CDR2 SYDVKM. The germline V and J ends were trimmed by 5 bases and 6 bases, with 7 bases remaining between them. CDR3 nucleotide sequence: TGTGCCAGCAGTCAGGAGCCTGAAGCTTTCTTT. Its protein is CASSQEPEAFF. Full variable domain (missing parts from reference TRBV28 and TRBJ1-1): DVKVTQSSRYLVKRTGEKVFLECVQDMDHENMFWYRQDPGLGLRLIYFSYDVKMKEKGDIPEGYSVSREKKERFSLILESASTNQTSMYLCASSQEPEAFFGQGTRLTVV.

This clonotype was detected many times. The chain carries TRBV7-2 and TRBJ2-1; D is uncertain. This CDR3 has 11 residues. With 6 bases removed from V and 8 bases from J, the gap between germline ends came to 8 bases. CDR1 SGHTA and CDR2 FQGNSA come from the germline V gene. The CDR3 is CASRYSDEQFF. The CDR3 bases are TGTGCCAGCAGGTACTCGGATGAGCAGTTCTTC.

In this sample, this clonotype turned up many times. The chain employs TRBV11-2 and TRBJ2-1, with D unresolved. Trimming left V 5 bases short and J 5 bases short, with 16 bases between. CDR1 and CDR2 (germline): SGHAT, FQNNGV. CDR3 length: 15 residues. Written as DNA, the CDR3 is TGTGCCAGCAGCCCCACACGCTGGGCAAACAATGAGCAGTTCTTC. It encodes CASSPTRWANNEQFF.

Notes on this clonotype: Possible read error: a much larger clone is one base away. CDR3 region: CASTLSGLRPYGQYF. CDR3 sequence (DNA): TGTGCCAGCACCCTAAGCGGGTTACGCCCCTACGGGCAGTACTTC. The genes are TRBV6-2 or TRBV6-3 and TRBJ2-7; possibly TRBD2 for D (6 bases). This CDR3 region has 15 residues. CDR1 and CDR2 from the germline V gene are MNHEY and SVGEGT.

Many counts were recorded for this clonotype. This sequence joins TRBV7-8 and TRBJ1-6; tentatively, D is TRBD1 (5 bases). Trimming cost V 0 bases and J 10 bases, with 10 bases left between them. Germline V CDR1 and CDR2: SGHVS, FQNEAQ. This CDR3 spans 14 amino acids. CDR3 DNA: TGTGCCAGCAGCTTAGCGCGGGGCCAGTCACCCCTCCACTTT. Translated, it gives CASSLARGQSPLHF.

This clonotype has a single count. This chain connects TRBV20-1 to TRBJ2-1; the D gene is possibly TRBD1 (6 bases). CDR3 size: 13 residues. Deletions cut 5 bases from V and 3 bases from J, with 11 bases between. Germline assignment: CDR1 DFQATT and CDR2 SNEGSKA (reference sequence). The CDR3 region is CSAGRDNYNEQFF. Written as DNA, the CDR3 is TGCAGTGCTGGCCGGGACAACTACAATGAGCAGTTCTTC.

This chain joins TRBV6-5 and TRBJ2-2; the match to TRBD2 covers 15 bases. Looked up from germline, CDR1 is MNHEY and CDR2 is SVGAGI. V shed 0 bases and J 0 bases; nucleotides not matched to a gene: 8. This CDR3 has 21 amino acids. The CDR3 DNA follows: TGTGCCAGCAGTTACTCGAAGGGACTAGCGGGAGGCCGATCGAACACCGGGGAGCTGTTTTTT. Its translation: CASSYSKGLAGGRSNTGELFF.

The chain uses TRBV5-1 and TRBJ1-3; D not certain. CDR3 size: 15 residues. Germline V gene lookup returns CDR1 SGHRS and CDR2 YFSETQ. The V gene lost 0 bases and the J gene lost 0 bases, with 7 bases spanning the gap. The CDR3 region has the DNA TGCGCCAGCAGCTTGGAACCAGGCTCTGGAAACACCATATATTTT. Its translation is CASSLEPGSGNTIYF.

CDR3 sequence: CAGSGKTQYF. CDR3 DNA: TGTGCCGGTAGCGGGAAGACCCAGTACTTC. The rearrangement joins TRBV2 to TRBJ2-5; 8 bases fit TRBD2. Germline CDR1 reads SNHLY; CDR2 reads FYNNEI. This CDR3 spans 10 amino acids. Unmatched junction bases numbered 2, after V lost 11 bases and J lost 6 bases.